The 20 T cell receptor beta chains given below trace back to one sample, sequenced in a study of blood T cell repertoires in COVID-19. Libraries were prepared by immunoSEQ multiplex PCR; TCRdb keeps only in-frame clonotypes and omits some of them. The table shows about 72,000 clones, with about 89% occurring only once. Material: peripheral blood. These TCRs come from a woman aged 55-70 years with acute or convalescent COVID-19.

This clone was detected once. V is TRBV5-1 and J is TRBJ2-7; the D gene is possibly TRBD1 (6 bases). Trimming pared 2 bases from V and 4 bases from J, leaving 7 bases between. The CDR3 sequence is 12 residues long. Germline assignment: CDR1 SGHRS and CDR2 YFSETQ. The CDR3 DNA is TGCGCCAGCAGCTTTACAGGGTACGAGCAGTACTTC. Its protein is CASSFTGYEQYF. The entire variable domain, with the rest obtained from reference TRBV5-1 and TRBJ2-7, is as follows: KAGVTQTPRYLIKTRGQQVTLSCSPISGHRSVSWYQQTPGQGLQFLFEYFSETQRNKGNFPGRFSGRQFSNSRSEMNVSTLELGDSALYLCASSFTGYEQYFGPGTRLTVT.

The J gene is TRBJ2-1, the V gene TRBV24-1; TRBD1 aligns across 8 bases. After removal of 6 bases from V and 5 bases from J, the junction contained 8 bases not matched to a gene. The length of the CDR3 is 15 residues. Germline V lookup: CDR1 KGHDR, CDR2 SFDVKD. CDR3 bases: TGTGCCACCAGTCGTGGACAGGGTTTTGACAATGAGCAGTTCTTC. Encoded protein: CATSRGQGFDNEQFF.

In DNA form, the CDR3 reads TGTGCCAGCAGCTTATCTAGCGGGGGTATACACGAGCAGTACTTC. Residues: CASSLSSGGIHEQYF. This chain connects TRBV7-8 to TRBJ2-7; the match to TRBD2 covers 10 bases. This CDR3 spans 15 amino acids. The V segment lost 2 bases and the J segment 5 bases; nucleotides outside the gene matches: 6. The germline gives CDR1 SGHVS, CDR2 FQNEAQ.

The rearrangement links TRBV6-5 to TRBJ1-1; D is ambiguous. The CDR3 is 14 residues long. Germline-derived CDR1 and CDR2 are MNHEY and SVGAGI. The V and J ends lost 6 bases and 3 bases respectively, with 14 bases between them. CDR3 sequence (DNA): TGTGCCAGCAGGTCACTGACCGGGGACACTGAAGCTTTCTTT. Translating gives CASRSLTGDTEAFF.

By sample share, this clone is medium-sized (0.01 to 0.1%). The CDR3, as DNA: TGCGCCAGCAGCCAAGGGCAGGGGTTGGGGTCCTATGGCTACACCTTC. Translated: CASSQGQGLGSYGYTF. The chain is built from TRBV4-1 and TRBJ1-2, with TRBD1 as a possible D gene (6 bases). V shed 1 base and J shed 4 bases, with 16 bases lying between them. The CDR3 extends over 16 amino acids. CDR1 MGHRA and CDR2 YSYEKL come from the germline V gene.

V is TRBV5-5 and J is TRBJ1-2, with no clear D. V shed 2 bases and J shed 6 bases, with 17 bases lying between them. The CDR3 is 15 residues long. CDR1 SGHKS and CDR2 YYEKEE come from the germline V gene (reference sequence). CDR3 DNA sequence: TGTGCCAGCAGCTTATCTCCACAGCAGGCTGATGGCTACACCTTC. Translation gives CASSLSPQQADGYTF.

V is TRBV9 and J is TRBJ1-5; 7 nucleotides agree with TRBD1. V gave up 0 bases and J gave up 4 bases; unmatched junction bases: 4. The germline V gene has CDR1 SGDLS and CDR2 YYNGEE. The CDR3 covers 15 residues. Here the CDR3 DNA reads TGTGCCAGCAGCGTAGGCGCAGGGGGGAATCAGCCCCAGCATTTT. It specifies CASSVGAGGNQPQHF.

The V and J genes are TRBV30 and TRBJ1-4; a weak D match, TRBD1 (5 bases). Germline CDR1 GTSNPN, CDR2 SVGIG (reference sequence). The CDR3 totals 15 residues. Trimming stripped 3 bases from V and 8 bases from J, with 19 bases between. CDR3 region: CAWSEGLGGNEKLFF. The CDR3 bases are TGTGCCTGGAGCGAGGGACTCGGAGGAAACGAAAAACTGTTTTTT.

This clone was recorded once. The V gene is TRBV28, the J gene TRBJ2-5, with 8 bases identical to TRBD1. With V trimmed by 5 bases and J by 1 base, 3 bases remained unmatched. CDR3 size: 14 residues. The V gene's germline CDR1 is MDHEN and CDR2 SYDVKM. The CDR3 reads CASSPDRGQETQYF. The DNA of the CDR3 is TGTGCCAGCAGTCCTGACAGGGGCCAAGAGACCCAGTACTTC. The full variable domain, its missing parts supplied by reference TRBV28 and TRBJ2-5, is DVKVTQSSRYLVKRTGEKVFLECVQDMDHENMFWYRQDPGLGLRLIYFSYDVKMKEKGDIPEGYSVSREKKERFSLILESASTNQTSMYLCASSPDRGQETQYFGPGTRLLVL.

V and J are TRBV19 and TRBJ1-2; perhaps TRBD1 as D (5 bases). Deletions cut 6 bases from V and 4 bases from J, with 18 bases between. This CDR3 is built from 15 residues. Germline lookup yields CDR1 LNHDA and CDR2 SQIVND (reference sequence). CDR3 nucleotides: TGTGCCAGTAGGCCCTGGGGTGGGGCCCTCTATGGCTACACCTTC. Translated: CASRPWGGALYGYTF.

The chain combines TRBV5-6 with TRBJ2-7, with 12 bases matching TRBD2. The CDR3 sequence is 15 residues long. The trim removed 2 bases at V and 2 bases at J, leaving 2 bases unmatched. Germline assignment: CDR1 SGHDT and CDR2 YYEEEE. The CDR3, as DNA: TGTGCCAGCAGCTTACGACTAGCGGGGGCCTACGAGCAGTACTTC. This gives the protein CASSLRLAGAYEQYF.

V and J are TRBV6-5 and TRBJ2-2; 7 bases are a match to TRBD1. This CDR3 contains 15 residues. Trimming cost V 5 bases and J 0 bases; bases outside gene matches: 3. The germline V gene encodes CDR1 MNHEY and CDR2 SVGAGI. For the CDR3, the DNA is TGTGCCAGCAGTCCCGGGACAGCGAACACCGGGGAGCTGTTTTTT. It encodes CASSPGTANTGELFF.

This chain connects TRBV5-1 to TRBJ2-7, with 8 positions matching TRBD2. This CDR3 region has 15 residues. Unmatched junction bases numbered 8, after V lost 4 bases and J lost 2 bases. Germline assignment: CDR1 SGHRS and CDR2 YFSETQ. CDR3 loop: CASSLGTSPTYEQYF. CDR3 sequence (DNA): TGCGCCAGCAGCCTGGGGACTAGTCCCACCTACGAGCAGTACTTC. The variable domain in full, with the rest retrieved from reference TRBV5-1 and TRBJ2-7, is KAGVTQTPRYLIKTRGQQVTLSCSPISGHRSVSWYQQTPGQGLQFLFEYFSETQRNKGNFPGRFSGRQFSNSRSEMNVSTLELGDSALYLCASSLGTSPTYEQYFGPGTRLTVT.

This clone was counted only a few times. CDR3 sequence reads: CASRSVRYNEQFF. The CDR3 DNA sequence: TGTGCCAGCAGGAGCGTCCGGTACAATGAGCAGTTCTTC. This chain joins TRBV6-6 and TRBJ2-1; D ambiguous. V lost 6 bases to trimming and J lost 4 bases, with 10 bases between them. CDR3 length: 13 residues. The germline gives CDR1 MNHNY, CDR2 SVGAGI (reference sequence).

The chain employs TRBV9 and TRBJ2-7; a weak D match, TRBD1 (6 bases). Per germline, CDR1 SGDLS and CDR2 YYNGEE. The CDR3 sequence is 14 residues long. The V end lost 4 bases, the J end lost 5 bases, and 16 bases lay between the germline ends. The CDR3 region has the DNA TGTGCCAGCAGCCCCCGGGACAAGAGCAACGAGCAGTACTTC. Amino acid sequence: CASSPRDKSNEQYF.

The chain employs TRBV12-3 or TRBV12-4 and TRBJ2-1; D perhaps matches TRBD2 (5 bases). Between the trimmed V and J ends, which lost 9 bases and 2 bases, there was a span of 11 bases. CDR3 length: 13 residues. The CDR3 region has the DNA TGTGCCAGTAGAGCACTAGCCTACAATGAGCAGTTCTTC. Amino acid sequence: CASRALAYNEQFF.

The V and J genes are TRBV3-1 (or the pseudogene TRBV3-2) and TRBJ2-7, with TRBD1 matching 12 bases. The CDR3 is made up of 16 amino acids. After removal of 4 bases from V and 8 bases from J, the junction contained 12 bases not matched to a gene. Germline CDR1 and CDR2: LGHDT and YNNKEL (reference sequence). In DNA, the CDR3 is TGTGCCAGCAGCCTCGCCACCGGGACAGGGGGCGCTAAGCAGTACTTC. Protein product: CASSLATGTGGAKQYF.

The CDR3 DNA reads TGTGCCAGCAGCAGCCGGACAGGGAAGGAGGGTGAGCAGTTCTTC. This translates into CASSSRTGKEGEQFF. The chain combines TRBV5-5 with TRBJ2-1; 8 bases map to TRBD1. Trimming removed 4 bases from V and 9 bases from J; junction bases left unmatched: 12. CDR3 length: 15 residues. Germline V gives CDR1 SGHKS, CDR2 YYEKEE (reference sequence).

The genes are TRBV5-1 and TRBJ2-7; maybe TRBD1 (6 bases). This CDR3 region has 13 residues. CDR1 SGHRS and CDR2 YFSETQ come from the germline V gene. V lost 4 bases and J 6 bases, leaving 14 bases between the germline ends. Here the CDR3 reads CASSPGQTPEQYF. In nucleotides, the CDR3 is TGCGCCAGCAGCCCGGGACAAACACCCGAGCAGTACTTC.

This chain uses TRBV5-4 with TRBJ1-2; no reliable D call. Germline V lookup: CDR1 SGHNT, CDR2 YYREEE (reference sequence). The CDR3 spans 14 residues. Trimming took off 4 bases at V and 1 base at J, with 11 bases between the two ends. The CDR3 sequence: CASSLGGNNYGYTF. CDR3 sequence (DNA): TGTGCCAGCAGCCTGGGAGGGAATAACTATGGCTACACCTTC.